This TCR beta chain was captured by sequencing in a study of cytomegalovirus exposure and HLA in healthy donors. The PCR had 60 Vbeta and 13 Jbeta primers. TCRdb keeps only in-frame clones here, not all; method: immunoSEQ multiplex PCR. Of some 120,000 clones listed, about 83% are singletons. This clone occurred a few times. The CDR3 runs to 14 residues. The germline gives CDR1 MNHEY, CDR2 SVGAGI. V trimming: 10 bases; J trimming: 1 base; junction bases outside the gene matches: 9. The sample consisted of PBMCs. This chain uses TRBV6-5 with TRBJ1-1, with 7 bases that match TRBD1. The receptor was derived from a female donor in good health and CMV-seronegative. This CDR3 is CATSGTVWNTEAFF. As DNA, the CDR3 is TGTGCCACCTCAGGGACAGTTTGGAACACTGAAGCTTTCTTT.